Shown below are 17 T cell receptor beta chains from a single sample sequenced in a study of blood T cell repertoires in COVID-19. Sequenced by immunoSEQ multiplex PCR; TCRdb stores in-frame clones only, minus some. The table lists fewer than 350,000 clones, just over 90% of them singletons. The sample was PBMCs or T cells enriched from blood (not recorded which). Receptors originate from a middle-aged woman with acute COVID-19.

This clone has a single count. The genes are TRBV28 and TRBJ2-4; 8 bases agree with TRBD2. This CDR3 comprises 15 residues. In germline, CDR1 is MDHEN, CDR2 SYDVKM. The J segment lost 7 bases and the V segment lost 4 bases, leaving 9 bases of the junction unmatched. The CDR3 region has the DNA TGTGCCAGCAGTTCAGCGGGGGAGGGTAGGAACATTCAGTACTTC. Encoded protein: CASSSAGEGRNIQYF.

In its sample, this clone was seen a few times. The V and J genes are TRBV7-9 and TRBJ2-7, with a weak D call TRBD2 (6 bases). The V gene lost 1 base and the J gene lost 5 bases, with 18 bases spanning the gap. The CDR3 loop spans 16 amino acids. Germline V gene lookup returns CDR1 SEHNR and CDR2 FQNEAQ (reference sequence). The DNA for the CDR3 is TGTGCCAGCAGCTTAGTTAGCGGCCTTAGGTCGGACGAGCAGTACTTC. The encoded protein is CASSLVSGLRSDEQYF.

The chain links TRBV7-3 to TRBJ1-1; D call uncertain. V was clipped by 2 bases and J by 4 bases, with 8 bases between them. CDR3 length: 13 amino acids. The germline CDR1 and CDR2 sequences are SGHTA and FQGTGA. The CDR3 DNA is TGTGCCAGCAGCTTACTAGCGGCCACTGAAGCTTTCTTT. Translated, it gives CASSLLAATEAFF.

The chain couples TRBV11-2 to TRBJ2-7, with 9 nucleotides matching TRBD1. Germline V gene sequence: CDR1 SGHAT, CDR2 FQNNGV. V dropped 4 bases and J dropped 6; count of bases not matched to a gene: 7. The CDR3 is made up of 14 amino acids. CDR3 amino acids: CASSSRDRVGEQYF. CDR3 DNA sequence: TGTGCCAGCAGCTCCCGGGACAGGGTAGGCGAGCAGTACTTC.

The V gene is TRBV2, the J gene TRBJ1-4, with 11 bases identical to TRBD1. With V trimmed by 6 bases and J by 1 base, 7 bases remained unmatched. CDR1 is SNHLY and CDR2 is FYNNEI in the germline V gene. The CDR3 runs 17 residues. DNA of the CDR3: TGTGCCAGCAGAGGGACAGGGGGTTTGGGAACTAATGAAAAACTGTTTTTT. Protein product: CASRGTGGLGTNEKLFF.

This clone was seen once. The CDR3 reads CASSPTGDYGYTF. In DNA, the CDR3 is TGTGCCAGCAGTCCCACAGGAGACTATGGCTACACCTTC. This sequence joins TRBV27 and TRBJ1-2, with D possibly matching TRBD1 (5 bases). V dropped 5 bases and J dropped 3 bases, with 10 bases sitting between them. The CDR3 spans 13 residues. CDR1 MNHEY and CDR2 SMNVEV come from the germline V gene (reference sequence).

This chain links TRBV28 with TRBJ1-3; the D is unclear. Looked up from germline, CDR1 is MDHEN and CDR2 is SYDVKM. There are 17 residues in the CDR3. The V gene lost 3 bases and the J gene lost 0 bases, with 15 bases spanning the gap. CDR3 residues: CASSFGQPEVSGNTIYF. CDR3 nucleotides: TGTGCCAGCAGTTTCGGTCAGCCAGAGGTCTCTGGAAACACCATATATTTT.

The chain joins TRBV11-2 to TRBJ2-5; 7 bases line up with TRBD1. The CDR3 covers 13 residues. The germline V gene has CDR1 SGHAT and CDR2 FQNNGV. The J segment lost 4 bases and the V segment lost 5 bases, leaving 4 bases of the junction unmatched. CDR3 sequence: CASSPTGRETQYF. The CDR3 coding sequence is TGTGCCAGCAGCCCGACAGGGAGAGAGACCCAGTACTTC.

V and J are TRBV7-3 and TRBJ2-1, with 14 bases aligning to TRBD2. The V gene's germline CDR1 is SGHTA and CDR2 FQGTGA. The CDR3 runs 16 residues. V was clipped by 5 bases and J by 7 bases; unmatched bases: 7. CDR3 nucleotide sequence: TGTGCCAGCAGCCGCGTCGGGACTAGCGGGAGAAATGAGCAGTTCTTC. This encodes CASSRVGTSGRNEQFF.

In its sample, this clone was seen once. The chain employs TRBV6-5 and TRBJ2-3, with a weak D call TRBD1 (6 bases). The CDR3 is 14 residues long. Trimming took 2 bases from V and 5 from J, leaving 11 bases between them. Germline CDR1 is MNHEY and CDR2 is SVGAGI. The CDR3: CASSYRTVLDTQYF. The CDR3 DNA is TGTGCCAGCAGTTACCGGACAGTACTAGATACGCAGTATTTT.

The chain couples TRBV2 to TRBJ2-7, with 10 bases aligning to TRBD2. The V and J ends lost 6 bases and 2 bases, in that order; junction bases with no gene match: 4. This CDR3 region has 14 residues. Looked up from germline, CDR1 is SNHLY and CDR2 is FYNNEI. CDR3: CASRPGLATYEQYF. CDR3 nucleotide sequence: TGTGCCAGCAGGCCGGGACTAGCGACCTACGAGCAGTACTTC. Combining the CDR3 with reference TRBV2 and TRBJ2-7 gives the whole variable domain EPEVTQTPSHQVTQMGQEVILRCVPISNHLYFYWYRQILGQKVEFLVSFYNNEISEKSEIFDDQFSVERPDGSNFTLKIRSTKLEDSAMYFCASRPGLATYEQYFGPGTRLTVT.

The V gene is TRBV11-2, the J gene TRBJ1-2; D remains unclear. CDR1 and CDR2 (germline): SGHAT, FQNNGV. V was shortened by 0 bases and J by 0 bases, with 8 bases between the two germline ends. This CDR3 has 15 amino acids. The CDR3 sequence: CASSLDLISNYGYTF. In DNA, the CDR3 is TGTGCCAGCAGCTTAGATCTTATCTCTAACTATGGCTACACCTTC. The entire variable domain, with the rest obtained from reference TRBV11-2 and TRBJ1-2, is as follows: EAGVAQSPRYKIIEKRQSVAFWCNPISGHATLYWYQQILGQGPKLLIQFQNNGVVDDSQLPKDRFSAERLKGVDSTLKIQPAKLEDSAVYLCASSLDLISNYGYTFGSGTRLTVV.

In DNA form, the CDR3 reads TGTGCCAGCAGCTTATCCGGTGCTAACTATGGCTACACCTTC. It codes for CASSLSGANYGYTF. This chain links TRBV7-9 with TRBJ1-2; unclear D gene. Germline V CDR1 and CDR2: SEHNR, FQNEAQ (reference sequence). V was clipped by 2 bases and J by 0 bases, with 7 bases between them. The CDR3 runs to 14 residues. Full variable domain (rest looked up from reference TRBV7-9 and TRBJ1-2): DTGVSQNPRHKITKRGQNVTFRCDPISEHNRLYWYRQTLGQGPEFLTYFQNEAQLEKSRLLSDRFSAERPKGSFSTLEIQRTEQGDSAMYLCASSLSGANYGYTFGSGTRLTVV.

The chain recombines TRBV19 with TRBJ2-7; D is perhaps TRBD2 (6 bases). The CDR3 has 16 amino acids. Germline loops: CDR1 LNHDA, CDR2 SQIVND (reference sequence). V lost 5 bases, J lost 3 bases, and 20 bases lay in between. Here the CDR3 DNA reads TGTGCCAGTAGTCCCGGAGGGCTCATAGGGAACTACGAGCAGTACTTC. Translation: CASSPGGLIGNYEQYF.

The V and J genes are TRBV6-6 and TRBJ1-5; possible D gene TRBD1, 5 bases. V was clipped by 2 bases and J by 4 bases, with 9 bases between them. CDR1 is MNHNY, CDR2 SVGAGI, per germline (reference sequence). This CDR3 spans 14 amino acids. CDR3 nucleotides: TGTGCCAGCAGTTACCGTGGGGCGAATCAGCCCCAGCATTTT. Encoded protein: CASSYRGANQPQHF.

This chain links TRBV20-1 with TRBJ1-6; 9 positions agree with TRBD1. Per germline, CDR1 DFQATT and CDR2 SNEGSKA (reference sequence). Trimming removed 3 bases from V and 10 bases from J; junction bases left unmatched: 13. This CDR3 contains 16 residues. The CDR3: CSASPRDRVVRSPLHF. The CDR3 coding sequence is TGCAGTGCTAGTCCCCGGGACAGGGTGGTGAGGTCACCCCTCCACTTT.

V is TRBV6-5 and J is TRBJ1-2; no firm D call. CDR3 size: 15 residues. With 0 bases removed from V and 7 bases from J, the gap between germline ends came to 15 bases. In germline, CDR1 is MNHEY, CDR2 SVGAGI. The CDR3 region is CASSYSSEARTGYTF. The DNA of the CDR3 is TGTGCCAGCAGTTACTCGTCGGAGGCTAGGACTGGCTACACCTTC.